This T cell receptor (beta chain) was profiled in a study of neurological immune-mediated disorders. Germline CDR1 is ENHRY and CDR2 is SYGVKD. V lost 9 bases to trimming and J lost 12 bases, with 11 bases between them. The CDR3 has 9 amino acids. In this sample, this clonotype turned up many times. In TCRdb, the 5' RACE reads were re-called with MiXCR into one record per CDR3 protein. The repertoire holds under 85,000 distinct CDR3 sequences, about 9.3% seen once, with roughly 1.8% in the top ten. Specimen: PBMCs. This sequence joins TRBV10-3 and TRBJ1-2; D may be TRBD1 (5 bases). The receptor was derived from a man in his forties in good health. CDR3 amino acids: CAIGTVHTF. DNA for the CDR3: TGTGCCATTGGGACCGTCCACACCTTC.